This TCR beta chain is drawn from a study of blood T cell repertoires in COVID-19. Study summary: Specimens from acute and convalescent COVID-19 originated in the United States, Italy and Spain. The analysed material was cDNA or gDNA that came from T cells, B-cell-depleted T cells, or PBMCs.

Original processing methods: Reference gene primer amplification yielded estimated nucleated cell counts. Assay: immunoSEQ multiplex PCR; the TCRdb copy retains only in-frame clones and omits some. That table gives V, J and clone size, and the DNA gave D and trimming. This repertoire shows 120,000 or so clones, nearly 90% found once; its top ten account for approximately 1%. Material for sequencing was peripheral blood. This TCR was sampled from a woman of 80 years or more with acute or convalescent COVID-19.

This CDR3 is CASSSLGGSSYNEQFF. The CDR3 nucleotides read TGTGCCAGCAGTTCCCTAGGCGGGAGCTCCTACAATGAGCAGTTCTTC. This chain uses TRBV7-2 with TRBJ2-1, with TRBD2 matching over 7 bases. Germline assignment: CDR1 SGHTA and CDR2 FQGNSA. V was clipped by 6 bases and J by 0 bases; unmatched bases: 8. This CDR3 spans 16 amino acids.